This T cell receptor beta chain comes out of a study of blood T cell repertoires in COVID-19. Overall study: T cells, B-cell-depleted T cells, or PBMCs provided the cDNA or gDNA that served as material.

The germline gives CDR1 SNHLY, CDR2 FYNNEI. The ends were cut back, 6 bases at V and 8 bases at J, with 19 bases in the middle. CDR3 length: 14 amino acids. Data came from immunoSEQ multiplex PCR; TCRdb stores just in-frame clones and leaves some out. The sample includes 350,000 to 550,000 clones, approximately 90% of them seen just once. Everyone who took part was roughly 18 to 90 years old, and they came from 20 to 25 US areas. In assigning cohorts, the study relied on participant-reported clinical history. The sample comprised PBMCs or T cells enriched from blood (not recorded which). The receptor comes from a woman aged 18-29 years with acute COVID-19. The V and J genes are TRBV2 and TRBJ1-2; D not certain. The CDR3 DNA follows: TGTGCCAGCAGAGCCCGGCGGGGAACGGGCGGCTACACCTTC. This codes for CASRARRGTGGYTF.